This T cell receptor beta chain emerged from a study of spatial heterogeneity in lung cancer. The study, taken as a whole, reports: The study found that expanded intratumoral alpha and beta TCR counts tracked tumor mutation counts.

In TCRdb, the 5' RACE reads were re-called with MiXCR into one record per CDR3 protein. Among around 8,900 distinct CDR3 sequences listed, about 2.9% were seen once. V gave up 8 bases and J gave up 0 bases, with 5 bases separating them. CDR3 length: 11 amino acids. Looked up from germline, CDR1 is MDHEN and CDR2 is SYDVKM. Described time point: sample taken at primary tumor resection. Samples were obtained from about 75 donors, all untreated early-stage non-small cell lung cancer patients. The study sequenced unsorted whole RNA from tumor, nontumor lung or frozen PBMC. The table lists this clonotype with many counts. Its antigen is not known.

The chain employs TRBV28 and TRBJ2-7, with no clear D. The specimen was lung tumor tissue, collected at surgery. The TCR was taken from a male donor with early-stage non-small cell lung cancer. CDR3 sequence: CASLSSYEQYF. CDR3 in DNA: TGTGCCAGCCTCAGCTCCTACGAGCAGTACTTC.